This record concerns one TCR beta chain sequence. Germline V gene data show CDR1 as MNHEY and CDR2 as SVGAGI. This CDR3 is 10 amino acids long. V shed 2 bases and J shed 5 bases, with 0 bases lying between them. This entry belongs to a study of T cells after somatic rescue of genetic block. Generated by immunoSEQ multiplex PCR, the TCRdb table keeps only in-frame clones and is missing some. The data contain around 57,000 clones, around 96% of them seen just once; the ten biggest clones take up 0.075% to 0.1%. The specimen sequenced was peripheral blood mononuclear cells (PBMCs). The chain joins TRBV6-5 to TRBJ1-1; unclear D gene. This sequence was found in a child younger than two. This CDR3 is CASSYTEAFF. CDR3 nucleotide sequence: TGTGCCAGCAGTTACACTGAAGCTTTCTTT.